The next 15 T cell receptor beta chains were all read from a single sample in a study of blood T cell repertoires in COVID-19 (dated by TCRdb to between 2020 and 2021). Libraries came from the immunoSEQ multiplex PCR assay. As stored in TCRdb, this immuneACCESS dataset retains in-frame rearrangements with V and J assigned. A fraction of the clones does not appear; measured against another copy, unresolved V genes explain less than half of the discrepancy, and the remainder lacks a known reason. In all, the sample holds 200,000 to 250,000 clones, and about 90% of those were seen once. The ten biggest clones cover 3% to 3.5% of the sample. Material for sequencing was PBMCs or T cells enriched from blood (not recorded which). All receptors come from a woman between 45 and 60 years old in a cohort exposed to, infected with or recovered from COVID-19 (not recorded which).

This chain connects TRBV27 to TRBJ1-6, with a possible D match to TRBD1 (5 bases). The CDR3 is made up of 15 amino acids. In germline, CDR1 is MNHEY, CDR2 SMNVEV (reference sequence). The germline V and J ends were trimmed by 0 bases and 9 bases, with 12 bases remaining between them. This chain's CDR3 is CASSLSSDRISPLHF. CDR3 nucleotide sequence: TGTGCCAGCAGTTTATCCTCCGACAGAATTTCACCCCTCCACTTT.

This clone was detected only once. The V and J genes are TRBV3-1 (or the pseudogene TRBV3-2) and TRBJ1-2, with TRBD1 matching over 11 bases. Trimming cost V 3 bases and J 5 bases; bases outside gene matches: 5. The germline V gene encodes CDR1 LGHDT and CDR2 YNNKEL (reference sequence). The CDR3 contains 15 residues. In DNA, the CDR3 is TGTGCCAGCAGCCACAGGGACAGGGGGTATTATGGCTACACCTTC. This codes for CASSHRDRGYYGYTF.

The chain is built from TRBV7-2 and TRBJ1-4; 7 bases map to TRBD1. J was trimmed by 6 bases and V by 4 bases; bases with no gene match: 8. Germline-derived CDR1 and CDR2 are SGHTA and FQGNSA. This CDR3 has 15 residues. The CDR3 sequence is CASSSDPGTDEKLFF. The CDR3 DNA follows: TGTGCCAGCAGCTCCGACCCCGGGACAGATGAAAAACTGTTTTTT.

The chain recombines TRBV28 with TRBJ2-7; 7 bases align to TRBD2. This CDR3 contains 13 residues. CDR1 and CDR2 from the germline V gene are MDHEN and SYDVKM. V lost 6 bases, J lost 0 bases, and 2 bases stayed unmatched. This CDR3 reads CASRSGDSYEQYF. Written as DNA, the CDR3 is TGTGCCAGCAGGAGCGGGGACTCCTACGAGCAGTACTTC.

This chain connects TRBV11-2 to TRBJ1-1; the D gene is possibly TRBD1 (5 bases). V was trimmed by 8 bases and J by 6 bases, leaving 19 bases between them. This CDR3 has 14 amino acids. Germline values: CDR1 SGHAT, CDR2 FQNNGV. The CDR3 spells CASLLGGVGAEAFF. For the CDR3, the DNA is TGTGCCAGCCTCCTTGGGGGGGTGGGGGCTGAAGCTTTCTTT.

This chain connects TRBV18 to TRBJ1-2; D is perhaps TRBD1 (6 bases). The V gene lost 6 bases and the J gene lost 3 bases, with 20 bases spanning the gap. CDR3 size: 16 residues. Germline assignment: CDR1 KGHSH and CDR2 LQKENI. In nucleotides, the CDR3 is TGTGCCAGCTCCCACCTCCAAGACAGGCCGGACTATGGCTACACCTTC. The encoded protein is CASSHLQDRPDYGYTF.

The chain carries TRBV6-5 and TRBJ1-2; D ambiguous. CDR1 and CDR2 (germline): MNHEY, SVGAGI. This CDR3 contains 15 residues. Trimming cost V 6 bases and J 4 bases, with 18 bases left between them. The CDR3 loop is CASSPRDFVSYGYTF. CDR3 nucleotide sequence: TGTGCCAGCAGCCCGAGAGACTTCGTCTCCTATGGCTACACCTTC.

J is TRBJ1-5 and V is TRBV6-6; D is perhaps TRBD1 (5 bases). Germline V gene lookup returns CDR1 MNHNY and CDR2 SVGAGI (reference sequence). Trimming removed 6 bases at V and 5 bases at J, with 17 bases between. The CDR3 is 15 amino acids. The CDR3 DNA follows: TGTGCCAGCAGGAAAGACAGCGGGGGTTATCAGCCCCAGCATTTT. Translation: CASRKDSGGYQPQHF.

This clone has more than one count but fewer than ten. The chain couples TRBV7-2 to TRBJ2-7, with 7 bases lining up with TRBD1. V lost 5 bases, J lost 3 bases, and 10 bases stayed unmatched. Germline CDR1 reads SGHTA; CDR2 reads FQGNSA. The CDR3 loop spans 15 amino acids. As DNA, the CDR3 is TGTGCCAGCAGCGCTCGTCGGGACAGTATCTACGAGCAGTACTTC. Its translation: CASSARRDSIYEQYF.

This clone was counted once. The genes are TRBV5-4 and TRBJ2-5, with D tentatively TRBD2 (6 bases). The germline CDR1 and CDR2 sequences are SGHNT and YYREEE (reference sequence). This CDR3 contains 14 residues. V was trimmed by 2 bases and J by 0 bases, leaving 8 bases between them. As DNA, the CDR3 is TGTGCCAGCAGCTTCCGGGACTACCAAGAGACCCAGTACTTC. Its translation: CASSFRDYQETQYF.

The chain joins TRBV12-3 or TRBV12-4 to TRBJ1-1; D gene uncertain. V was pared by 1 base and J by 6 bases, with 9 bases between. The CDR3 covers 13 residues. This chain's CDR3 is CASSLGQTAEAFF. CDR3 in DNA: TGTGCCAGCAGTTTAGGGCAGACTGCTGAAGCTTTCTTT.

At least ten counts were recorded for this clone. V gene TRBV30 combines with J gene TRBJ1-2; TRBD1 is a possible D gene (5 bases). CDR1 is GTSNPN, CDR2 SVGIG, per germline (reference sequence). The CDR3 has 13 amino acids. Trimming removed 5 bases at V and 6 bases at J, with 16 bases between. In DNA, the CDR3 is TGTGCCTGGTCCCCTTGGGGGGGAGATGGCTACACCTTC. It is translated as CAWSPWGGDGYTF. Full variable domain (remainder filled in from reference TRBV30 and TRBJ1-2): SQTIHQWPATLVQPVGSPLSLECTVEGTSNPNLYWYRQAAGRGLQLLFYSVGIGQISSEVPQNLSASRPQDRQFILSSKKLLLSDSGFYLCAWSPWGGDGYTFGSGTRLTVV.

The V gene is TRBV29-1, the J gene TRBJ1-2; TRBD1 agrees at 8 bases. Germline CDR1 reads SQVTM; CDR2 reads ANQGSEA. Trimming at V came to 6 bases and at J to 2 bases, leaving 5 bases not matched to a gene. This CDR3 region has 13 residues. CDR3 region: CSVVTGVNYGYTF. CDR3 nucleotide sequence: TGCAGCGTCGTGACAGGGGTGAACTATGGCTACACCTTC.

The chain combines TRBV5-8 with TRBJ1-4; D gene unclear. Trimming shortened V by 4 bases and J by 0 bases, and 10 bases separated the two germline ends. This CDR3 spans 15 amino acids. The V gene's germline CDR1 is SGHTS and CDR2 YDEGEE. CDR3 nucleotide sequence: TGTGCCAGCAGCAAACGGGAAGCAACTAATGAAAAACTGTTTTTT. Its translation: CASSKREATNEKLFF.

V usage is TRBV7-2 and J usage is TRBJ2-4; 8 nucleotides align to TRBD2. Germline loops: CDR1 SGHTA, CDR2 FQGNSA. V was clipped by 5 bases and J by 5 bases; unmatched bases: 11. This CDR3 region has 16 residues. CDR3 residues: CASSGRIGGGQNIQYF. CDR3 coding DNA: TGTGCCAGCAGCGGACGGATCGGGGGGGGTCAAAACATTCAGTACTTC.